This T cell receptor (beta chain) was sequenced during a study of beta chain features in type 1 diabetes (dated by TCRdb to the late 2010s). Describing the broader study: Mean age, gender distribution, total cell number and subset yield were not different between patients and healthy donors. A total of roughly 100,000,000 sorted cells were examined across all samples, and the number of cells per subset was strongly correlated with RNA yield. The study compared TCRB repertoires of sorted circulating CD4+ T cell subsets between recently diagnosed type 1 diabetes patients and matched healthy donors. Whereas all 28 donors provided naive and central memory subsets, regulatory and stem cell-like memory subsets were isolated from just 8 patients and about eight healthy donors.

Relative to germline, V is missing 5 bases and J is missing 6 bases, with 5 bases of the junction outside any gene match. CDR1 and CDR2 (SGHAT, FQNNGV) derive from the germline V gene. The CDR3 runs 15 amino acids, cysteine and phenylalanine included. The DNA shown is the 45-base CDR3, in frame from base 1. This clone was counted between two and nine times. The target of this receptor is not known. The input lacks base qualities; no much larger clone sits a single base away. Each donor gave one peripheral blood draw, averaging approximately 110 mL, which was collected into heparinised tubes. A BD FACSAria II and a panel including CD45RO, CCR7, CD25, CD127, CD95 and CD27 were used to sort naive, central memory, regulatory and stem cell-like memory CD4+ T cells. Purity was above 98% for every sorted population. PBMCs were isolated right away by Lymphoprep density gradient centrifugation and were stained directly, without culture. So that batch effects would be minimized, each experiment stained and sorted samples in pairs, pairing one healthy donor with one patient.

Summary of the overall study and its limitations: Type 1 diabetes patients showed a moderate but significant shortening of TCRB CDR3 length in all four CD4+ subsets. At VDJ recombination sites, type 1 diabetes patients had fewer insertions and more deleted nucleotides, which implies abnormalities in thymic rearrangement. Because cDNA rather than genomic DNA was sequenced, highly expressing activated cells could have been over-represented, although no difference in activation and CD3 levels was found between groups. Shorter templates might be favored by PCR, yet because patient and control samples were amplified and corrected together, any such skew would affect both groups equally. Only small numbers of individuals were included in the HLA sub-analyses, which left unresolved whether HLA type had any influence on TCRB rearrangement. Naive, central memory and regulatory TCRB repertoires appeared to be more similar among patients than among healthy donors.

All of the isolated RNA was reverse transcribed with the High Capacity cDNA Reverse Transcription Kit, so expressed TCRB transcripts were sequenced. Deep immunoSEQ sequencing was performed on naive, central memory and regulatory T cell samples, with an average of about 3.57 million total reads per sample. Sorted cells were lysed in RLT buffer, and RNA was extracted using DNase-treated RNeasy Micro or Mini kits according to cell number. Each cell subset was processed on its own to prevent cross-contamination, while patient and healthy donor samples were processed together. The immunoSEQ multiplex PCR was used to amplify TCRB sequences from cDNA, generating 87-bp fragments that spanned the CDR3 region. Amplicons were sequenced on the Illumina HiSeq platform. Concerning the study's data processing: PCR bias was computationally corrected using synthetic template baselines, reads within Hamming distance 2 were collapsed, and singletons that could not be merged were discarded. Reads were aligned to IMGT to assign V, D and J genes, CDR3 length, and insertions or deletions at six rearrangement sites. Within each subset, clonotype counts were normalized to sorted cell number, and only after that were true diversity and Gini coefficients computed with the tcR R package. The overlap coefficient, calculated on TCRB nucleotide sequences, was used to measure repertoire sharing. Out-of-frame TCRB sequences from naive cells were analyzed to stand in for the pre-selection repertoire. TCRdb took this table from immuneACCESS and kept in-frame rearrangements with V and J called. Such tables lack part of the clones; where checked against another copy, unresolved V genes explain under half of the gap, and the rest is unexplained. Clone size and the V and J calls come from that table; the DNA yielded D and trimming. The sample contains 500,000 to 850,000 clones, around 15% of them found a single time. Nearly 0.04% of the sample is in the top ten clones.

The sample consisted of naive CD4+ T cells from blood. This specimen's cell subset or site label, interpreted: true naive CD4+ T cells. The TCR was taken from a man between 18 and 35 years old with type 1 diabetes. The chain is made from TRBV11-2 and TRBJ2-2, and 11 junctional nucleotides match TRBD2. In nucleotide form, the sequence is TGTGCCAGCAGCCAGACGGGACTAGCGGCCGGGGAGCTGTTTTTT. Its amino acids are CASSQTGLAAGELFF.